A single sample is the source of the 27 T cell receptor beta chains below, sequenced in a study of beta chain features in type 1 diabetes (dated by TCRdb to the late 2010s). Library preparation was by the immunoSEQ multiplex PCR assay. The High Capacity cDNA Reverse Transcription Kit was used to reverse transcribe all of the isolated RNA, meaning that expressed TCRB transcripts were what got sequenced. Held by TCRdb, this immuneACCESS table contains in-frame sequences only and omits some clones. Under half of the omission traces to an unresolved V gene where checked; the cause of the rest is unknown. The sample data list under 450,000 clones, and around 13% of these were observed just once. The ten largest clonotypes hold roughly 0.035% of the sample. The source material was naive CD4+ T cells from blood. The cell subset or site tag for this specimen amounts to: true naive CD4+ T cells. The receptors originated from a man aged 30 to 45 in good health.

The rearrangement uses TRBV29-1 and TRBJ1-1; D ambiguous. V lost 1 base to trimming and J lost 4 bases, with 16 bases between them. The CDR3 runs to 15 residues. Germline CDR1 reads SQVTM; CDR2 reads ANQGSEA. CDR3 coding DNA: TGCAGCGTTGAAGTCATCGGGGTGGCGAGCACTGAAGCTTTCTTT. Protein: CSVEVIGVASTEAFF.

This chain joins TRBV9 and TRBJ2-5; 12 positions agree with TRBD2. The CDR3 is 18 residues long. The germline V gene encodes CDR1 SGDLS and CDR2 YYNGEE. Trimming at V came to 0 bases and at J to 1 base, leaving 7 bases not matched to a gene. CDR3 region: CASSVGLLAGGLQETQYF. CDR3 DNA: TGTGCCAGCAGCGTAGGTCTACTAGCGGGAGGACTCCAAGAGACCCAGTACTTC.

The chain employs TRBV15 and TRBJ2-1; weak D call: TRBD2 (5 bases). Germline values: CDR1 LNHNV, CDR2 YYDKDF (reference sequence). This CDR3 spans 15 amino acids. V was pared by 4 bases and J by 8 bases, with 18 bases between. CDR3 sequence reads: CATSKRHGLADEQFF. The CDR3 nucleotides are TGTGCCACCAGCAAAAGACACGGACTGGCAGATGAGCAGTTCTTC.

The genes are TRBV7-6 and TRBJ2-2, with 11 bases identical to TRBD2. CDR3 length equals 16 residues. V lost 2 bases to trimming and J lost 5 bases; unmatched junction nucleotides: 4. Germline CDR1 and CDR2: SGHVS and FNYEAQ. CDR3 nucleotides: TGTGCCAGCAGCTTAATGGGGACTAGCGGAACCGGGGAGCTGTTTTTT. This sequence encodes CASSLMGTSGTGELFF.

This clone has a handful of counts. The chain's CDR3 is CATSRDRVHQPQHF. CDR3 nucleotide sequence: TGTGCCACCAGCAGAGACAGGGTACATCAGCCCCAGCATTTT. The V gene is TRBV15, the J gene TRBJ1-5; D perhaps matches TRBD1 (5 bases). This CDR3 comprises 14 residues. Germline CDR1 is LNHNV and CDR2 is YYDKDF (reference sequence). Deletions cut 0 bases from V and 5 bases from J, with 8 bases between. The whole variable domain, remainder taken from reference TRBV15 and TRBJ1-5, is DAMVIQNPRYQVTQFGKPVTLSCSQTLNHNVMYWYQQKSSQAPKLLFHYYDKDFNNEADTPDNFQSRRPNTSFCFLDIRSPGLGDTAMYLCATSRDRVHQPQHFGDGTRLSIL.

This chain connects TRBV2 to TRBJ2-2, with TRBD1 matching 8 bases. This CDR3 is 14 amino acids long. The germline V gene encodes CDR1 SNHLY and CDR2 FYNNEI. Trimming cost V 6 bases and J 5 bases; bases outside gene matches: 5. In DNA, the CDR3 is TGTGCCAGCAGAGGACAGGGTGAAACCGGGGAGCTGTTTTTT. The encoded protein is CASRGQGETGELFF.

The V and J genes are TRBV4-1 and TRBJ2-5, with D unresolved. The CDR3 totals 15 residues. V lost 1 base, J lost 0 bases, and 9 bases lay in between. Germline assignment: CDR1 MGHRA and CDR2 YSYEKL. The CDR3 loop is CASSQAIRDQETQYF. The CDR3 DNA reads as TGCGCCAGCAGCCAAGCGATTCGGGACCAAGAGACCCAGTACTTC.

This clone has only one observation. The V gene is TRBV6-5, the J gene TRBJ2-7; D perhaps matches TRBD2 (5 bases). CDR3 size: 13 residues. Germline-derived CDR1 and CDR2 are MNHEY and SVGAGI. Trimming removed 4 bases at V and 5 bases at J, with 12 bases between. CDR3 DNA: TGTGCCAGCAGTTCCGACTATATTCACGAGCAGTACTTC. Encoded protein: CASSSDYIHEQYF.

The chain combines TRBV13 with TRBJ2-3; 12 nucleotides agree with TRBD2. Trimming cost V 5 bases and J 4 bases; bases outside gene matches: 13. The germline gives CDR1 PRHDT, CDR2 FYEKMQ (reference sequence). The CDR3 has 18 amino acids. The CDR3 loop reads CASSLRTSGAIGSDTQYF. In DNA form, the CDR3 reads TGTGCCAGCAGCCTACGGACTAGCGGGGCCATTGGTTCAGATACGCAGTATTTT.

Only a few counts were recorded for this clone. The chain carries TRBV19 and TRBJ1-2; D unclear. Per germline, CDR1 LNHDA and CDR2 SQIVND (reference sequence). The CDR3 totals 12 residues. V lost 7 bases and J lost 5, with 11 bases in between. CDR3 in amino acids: CASTNGAYGYTF. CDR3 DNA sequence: TGTGCCAGTACAAACGGAGCTTATGGCTACACCTTC.

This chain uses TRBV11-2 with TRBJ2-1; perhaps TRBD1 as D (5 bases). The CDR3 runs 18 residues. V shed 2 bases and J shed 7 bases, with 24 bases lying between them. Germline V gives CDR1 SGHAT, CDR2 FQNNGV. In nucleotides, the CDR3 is TGTGCCAGCAGCTTACTCCCTCAGGGAATGAGGCTCCTAAATGAGCAGTTCTTC. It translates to CASSLLPQGMRLLNEQFF.

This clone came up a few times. CDR3 coding DNA: TGTGCCAGCAGACCTACCTGGGGAGAGACCCAGTACTTC. Amino acid sequence: CASRPTWGETQYF. The chain has TRBV6-5 and TRBJ2-5; no clear D. Trimming left V 6 bases short and J 4 bases short, with 12 bases between. The CDR3 is made up of 13 amino acids. Looked up from germline, CDR1 is MNHEY and CDR2 is SVGAGI.

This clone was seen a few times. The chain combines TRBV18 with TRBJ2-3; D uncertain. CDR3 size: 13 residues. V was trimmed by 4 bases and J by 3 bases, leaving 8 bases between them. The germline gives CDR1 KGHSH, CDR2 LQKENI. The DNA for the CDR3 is TGTGCCAGCTCACAGGTCGGAACAGATACGCAGTATTTT. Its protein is CASSQVGTDTQYF.

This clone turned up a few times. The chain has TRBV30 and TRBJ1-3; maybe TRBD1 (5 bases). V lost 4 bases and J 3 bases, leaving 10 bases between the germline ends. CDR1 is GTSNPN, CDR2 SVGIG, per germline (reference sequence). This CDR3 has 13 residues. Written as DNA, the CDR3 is TGTGCCTGGATCCCAGGGTATGGAAACACCATATATTTT. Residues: CAWIPGYGNTIYF.

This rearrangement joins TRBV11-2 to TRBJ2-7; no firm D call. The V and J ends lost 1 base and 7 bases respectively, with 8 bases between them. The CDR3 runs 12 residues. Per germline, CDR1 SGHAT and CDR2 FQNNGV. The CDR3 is CASSLVVREQYF. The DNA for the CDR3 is TGTGCCAGCAGCTTAGTGGTGAGGGAGCAGTACTTC.

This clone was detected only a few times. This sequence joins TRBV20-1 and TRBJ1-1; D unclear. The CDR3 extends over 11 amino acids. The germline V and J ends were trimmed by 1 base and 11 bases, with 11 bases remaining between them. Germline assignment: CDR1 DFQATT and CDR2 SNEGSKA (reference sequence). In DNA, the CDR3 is TGCAGTGCTAGAGCGCCCCCAAAGGCTTTCTTT. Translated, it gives CSARAPPKAFF.

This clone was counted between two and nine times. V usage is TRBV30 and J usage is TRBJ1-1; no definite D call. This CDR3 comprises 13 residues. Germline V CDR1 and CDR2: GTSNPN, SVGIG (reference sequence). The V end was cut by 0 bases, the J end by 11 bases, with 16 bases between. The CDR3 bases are TGTGCCTGGAGTGTCTTGGGCCCTCTTGGGGCTTTCTTT. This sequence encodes CAWSVLGPLGAFF.

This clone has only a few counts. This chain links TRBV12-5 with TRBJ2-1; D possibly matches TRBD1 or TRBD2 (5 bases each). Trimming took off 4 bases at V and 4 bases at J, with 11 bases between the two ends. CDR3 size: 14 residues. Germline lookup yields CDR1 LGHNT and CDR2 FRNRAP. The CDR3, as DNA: TGTGCTAGTGGTTCCGGGACCCTTTACAATGAGCAGTTCTTC. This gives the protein CASGSGTLYNEQFF.

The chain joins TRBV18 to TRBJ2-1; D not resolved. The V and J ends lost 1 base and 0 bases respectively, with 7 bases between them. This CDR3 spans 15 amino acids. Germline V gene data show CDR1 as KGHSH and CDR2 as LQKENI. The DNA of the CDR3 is TGTGCCAGCTCACCACTAAGAGACTCCTACAATGAGCAGTTCTTC. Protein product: CASSPLRDSYNEQFF.

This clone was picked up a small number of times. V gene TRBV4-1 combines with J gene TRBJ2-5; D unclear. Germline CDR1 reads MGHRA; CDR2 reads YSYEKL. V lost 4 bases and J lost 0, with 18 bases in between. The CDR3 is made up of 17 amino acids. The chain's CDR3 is CASSPYSNRAYQETQYF. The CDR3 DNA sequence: TGCGCCAGCAGCCCTTATTCCAATCGGGCCTACCAAGAGACCCAGTACTTC.

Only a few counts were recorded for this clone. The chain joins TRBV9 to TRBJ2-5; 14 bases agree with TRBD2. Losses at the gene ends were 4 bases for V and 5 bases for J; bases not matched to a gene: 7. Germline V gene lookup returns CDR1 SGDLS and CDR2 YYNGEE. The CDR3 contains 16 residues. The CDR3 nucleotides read TGTGCCAGCAGCCCTGGACTAGCGGGGGGTTCGGAGACCCAGTACTTC. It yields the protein CASSPGLAGGSETQYF.

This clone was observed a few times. CDR3 residues: CASSLWQGAYEQYV. The CDR3 DNA is TGTGCCAGCAGCTTATGGCAGGGTGCCTACGAGCAGTACGTC. The chain joins TRBV7-8 to TRBJ2-7; a possible D gene is TRBD1 (5 bases). This CDR3 comprises 14 residues. The ends were cut back, 2 bases at V and 2 bases at J, with 10 bases in the middle. The germline V gene encodes CDR1 SGHVS and CDR2 FQNEAQ.

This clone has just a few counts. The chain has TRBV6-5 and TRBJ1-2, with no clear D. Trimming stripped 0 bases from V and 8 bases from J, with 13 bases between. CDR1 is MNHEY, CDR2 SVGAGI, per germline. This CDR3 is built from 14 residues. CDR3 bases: TGTGCCAGCAGTTACTCGACTGAGGGAGGCGGCTACACCTTC. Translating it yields CASSYSTEGGGYTF.

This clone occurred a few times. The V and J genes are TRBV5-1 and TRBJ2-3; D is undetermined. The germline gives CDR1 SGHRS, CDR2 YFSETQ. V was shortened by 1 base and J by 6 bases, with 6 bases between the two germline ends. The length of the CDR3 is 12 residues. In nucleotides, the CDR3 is TGCGCCAGCAGCTTGCGGTGGGATACGCAGTATTTT. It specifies CASSLRWDTQYF.

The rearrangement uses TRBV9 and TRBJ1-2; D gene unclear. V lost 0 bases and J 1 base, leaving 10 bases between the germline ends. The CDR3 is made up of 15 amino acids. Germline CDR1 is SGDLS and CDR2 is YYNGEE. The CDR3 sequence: CASSVGVGLNYGYTF. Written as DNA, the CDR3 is TGTGCCAGCAGCGTAGGGGTCGGACTTAACTATGGCTACACCTTC.

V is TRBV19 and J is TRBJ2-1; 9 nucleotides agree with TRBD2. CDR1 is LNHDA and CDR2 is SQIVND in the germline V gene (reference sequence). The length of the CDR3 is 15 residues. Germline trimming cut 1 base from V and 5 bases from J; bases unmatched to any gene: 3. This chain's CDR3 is CASSIGPSGDNEQFF. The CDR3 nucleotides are TGTGCCAGTAGTATAGGGCCTAGCGGGGACAATGAGCAGTTCTTC.

Written as DNA, the CDR3 is TGTGCCAGCAGTTTTTATCGGAGCTATGGCACTGAAGCTTTCTTT. It encodes CASSFYRSYGTEAFF. The J gene is TRBJ1-1, the V gene TRBV27, with D unclear. Per germline, CDR1 MNHEY and CDR2 SMNVEV (reference sequence). Trimming left V 3 bases short and J 4 bases short, with 15 bases between. The length of the CDR3 is 15 residues.